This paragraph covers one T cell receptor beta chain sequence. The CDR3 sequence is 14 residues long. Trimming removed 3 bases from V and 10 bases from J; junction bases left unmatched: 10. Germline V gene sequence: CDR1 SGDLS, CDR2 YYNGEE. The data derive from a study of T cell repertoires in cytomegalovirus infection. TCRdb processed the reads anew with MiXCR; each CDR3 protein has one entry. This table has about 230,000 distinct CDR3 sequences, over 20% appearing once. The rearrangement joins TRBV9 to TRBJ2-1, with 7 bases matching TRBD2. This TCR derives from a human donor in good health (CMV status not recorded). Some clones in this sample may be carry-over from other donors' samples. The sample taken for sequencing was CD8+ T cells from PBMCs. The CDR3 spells CASSAHNAGGEQFF. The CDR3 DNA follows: TGTGCCAGCAGCGCCCATAACGCCGGGGGGGAGCAGTTCTTC.